This record concerns one T cell receptor beta chain sequence. There is no known antigen for this receptor. No much larger clonotype is one base removed from it; base qualities were not supplied. V has 5 bases trimmed and J has 12 bases trimmed; junction bases matching no gene number 11. In the germline V gene, CDR1 corresponds to SNHLY and CDR2 to FYNNEI. The CDR3 goes from the cysteine to the phenylalanine over 13 residues. Only the CDR3 portion is preserved as DNA: 39 bases, with reading frame beginning at the first base. These data belong to a study of T cell changes during pregnancy in multiple sclerosis (dated by TCRdb to the late 2010s). Notes on the research overall: In women with multiple sclerosis, the researchers looked at how the T cell repertoire shifted as pregnancy progressed.

Library method: the immunoSEQ multiplex PCR assay. As stored in TCRdb, this immuneACCESS dataset retains in-frame rearrangements with V and J assigned. A fraction of the clones does not appear; measured against another copy, unresolved V genes explain less than half of the discrepancy, and the remainder lacks a known reason. The sample contains approximately 11,000 clones, more than 85% of them found a single time. The ten largest clonotypes hold roughly 5.3% of the sample. Source: CD8+ T cells from peripheral blood mononuclear cells, taken in the first trimester of pregnancy. The sequence joins TRBV2 to TRBJ2-7; 9 central bases correspond to TRBD2. The sequence derives from a female donor in good health, enrolled as a control in a pregnancy study. The CDR3 here reads CASSLAGAPPSYF. The DNA sequence reads TGTGCCAGCAGTTTAGCGGGGGCCCCCCCTTCGTACTTC.